This TCR beta chain was identified in a study of T cells in women clearing cervical HPV infection. Overall study: Control women cleared a single incident HPV16 infection within 12 months. Controls gave blood once infection was undetectable; cases at lesion identification. General study results and limits: Effector/memory and HPV-specific T cells were not isolated, and association timing is unknown.

Dot-blot hybridization genotyped cervical HPV amplified with MY09/MY11 PCR. Sequenced by immunoSEQ multiplex PCR; TCRdb stores in-frame clones only, minus some. Found here are under 40,000 clones; the top ten clones hold 3.5%. The CDR3 loop spans 19 amino acids. V lost 1 base and J 5 bases, leaving 28 bases between the germline ends. The germline V gene has CDR1 DFQATT and CDR2 SNEGSKA (reference sequence). Regarding this clone: Its antigen is not identified. The CDR3 goes on 3 residues after the read ends, and that part is filled in from the germline J gene.

This clonotype was sampled from a woman aged 18 to 69 with a cervical HPV16 infection that either progressed to CIN3+ or cleared (not recorded which). The chain has TRBV20-1 and TRBJ2-3; D could derive from TRBD1 or TRBD2 (8 bases each). Sequenced: blood buffy coat. The CDR3 here is CSARAARGREAGVIDTQYF. CDR3 DNA (partial): TGCAGTGCTAGAGCCGCCAGGGGGCGCGAAGCGGGAGTGATAGATACG.